The rows below give T cell receptor beta chains drawn from one sample of a study of OX40 agonist ivuxolimab in advanced cancers. TCRdb's copy holds only in-frame clones and misses some; the assay was immunoSEQ multiplex PCR. The sample lists some 47,000 clones; approximately 79% were seen once. Specimen: CD4+ or CD8+ T cells sorted from blood, collected in a trial of the OX40 agonist ivuxolimab. The receptors derive from an adult with an advanced solid tumor such as melanoma, head and neck, liver or kidney cancer. Each CDR3 is given without its conserved first and last residue. The D gene is left open where the match is weak.

J | D | V | length | CDR3
TRBJ2-1 | NA | TRBV20-1 | 9 | SAIAVNEQF
TRBJ1-4 | NA | TRBV9 | 15 | ASSVGLAGTKNEKLF
TRBJ2-3 | NA | TRBV5-6 | 13 | ASSLVGRRTDTQY
TRBJ2-7 | TRBD2 | TRBV4-2 | 12 | ASSQTTSSGSGY
TRBJ2-7 | NA | TRBV5-8 | 12 | ASSSPPANYEQY
TRBJ2-3 | NA | TRBV19 | 11 | ASRPSSTDTQY
TRBJ1-2 | NA | TRBV9 | 12 | ASSQRAVRYGYT
TRBJ1-4 | NA | TRBV4-1 | 16 | ASSQEGSSLRRGEKLF
TRBJ2-1 | TRBD2 | TRBV5-1 | 13 | ASSLGLAGYNEQF
TRBJ1-1 | NA | TRBV5-4 | 12 | ASSVPGVRTEAF
TRBJ1-5 | NA | TRBV19 | 11 | ASSTQVDQPQH
TRBJ2-2 | NA | TRBV5-5 | 13 | ASSLRLVGTGELF
TRBJ1-1 | NA | TRBV6-6 | 14 | ASSYSIGGPNTEAF
TRBJ1-2 | NA | TRBV5-1 | 11 | ASSTGTGYGYT
TRBJ1-1 | NA | TRBV30 | 11 | AWSRRRDTEAF
TRBJ2-2 | NA | TRBV10-3 | 11 | AIRGPTTGELF
TRBJ1-1 | NA | TRBV5-6 | 10 | ASSPVGREAF
TRBJ2-1 | NA | TRBV5-4 | 11 | ASSLGIWDEQF
TRBJ1-5 | NA | TRBV14 | 13 | ASSPSGGSNQPQH
TRBJ2-7 | NA | TRBV5-5 | 11 | ASSFRQSYEQY
TRBJ2-2 | NA | TRBV9 | 13 | ASSVDDLPTGELF
TRBJ2-7 | NA | TRBV4-1 | 14 | ASSQDRTATSYEQY
TRBJ1-1 | TRBD1 | TRBV11-2 | 13 | ASSLDAGGNTEAF
TRBJ1-5 | TRBD1 | TRBV11-2 | 10 | ASSSDRGDRH